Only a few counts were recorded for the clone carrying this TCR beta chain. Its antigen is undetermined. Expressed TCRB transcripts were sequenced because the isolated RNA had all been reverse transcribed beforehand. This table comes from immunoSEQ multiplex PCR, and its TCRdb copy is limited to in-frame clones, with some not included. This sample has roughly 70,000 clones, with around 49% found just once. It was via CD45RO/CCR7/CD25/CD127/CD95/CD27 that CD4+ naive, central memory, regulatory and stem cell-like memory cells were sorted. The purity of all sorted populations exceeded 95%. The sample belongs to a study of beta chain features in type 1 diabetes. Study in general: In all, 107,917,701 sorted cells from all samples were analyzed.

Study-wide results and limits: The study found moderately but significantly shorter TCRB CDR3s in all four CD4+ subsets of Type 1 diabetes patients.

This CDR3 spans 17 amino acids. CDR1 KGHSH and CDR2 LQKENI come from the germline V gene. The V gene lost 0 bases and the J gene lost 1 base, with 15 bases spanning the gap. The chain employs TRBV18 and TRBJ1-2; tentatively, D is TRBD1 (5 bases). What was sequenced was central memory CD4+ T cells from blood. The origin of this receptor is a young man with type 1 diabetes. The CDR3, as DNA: TGTGCCAGCTCACCACCGGGTCCGCGCAGGGATAACTATGGCTACACCTTC. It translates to CASSPPGPRRDNYGYTF.